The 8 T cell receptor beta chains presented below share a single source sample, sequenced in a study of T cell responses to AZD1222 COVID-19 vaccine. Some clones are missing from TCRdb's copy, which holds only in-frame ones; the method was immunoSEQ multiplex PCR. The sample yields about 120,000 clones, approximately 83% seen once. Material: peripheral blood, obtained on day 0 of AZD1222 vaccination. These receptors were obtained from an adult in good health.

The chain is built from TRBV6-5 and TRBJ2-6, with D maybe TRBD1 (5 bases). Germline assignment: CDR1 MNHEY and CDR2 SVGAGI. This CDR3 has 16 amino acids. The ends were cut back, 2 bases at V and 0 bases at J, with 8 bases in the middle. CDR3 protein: CASSYDSYSGANVLTF. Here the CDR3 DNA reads TGTGCCAGCAGTTACGACAGTTACTCTGGGGCCAACGTCCTGACTTTC.

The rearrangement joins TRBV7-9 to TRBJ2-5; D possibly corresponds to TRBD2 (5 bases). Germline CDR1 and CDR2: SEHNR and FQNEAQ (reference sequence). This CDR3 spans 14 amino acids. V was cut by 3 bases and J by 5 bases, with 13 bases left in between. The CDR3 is CASSLELAGETQYF. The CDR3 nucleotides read TGTGCCAGCAGCTTGGAGTTGGCGGGCGAGACCCAGTACTTC.

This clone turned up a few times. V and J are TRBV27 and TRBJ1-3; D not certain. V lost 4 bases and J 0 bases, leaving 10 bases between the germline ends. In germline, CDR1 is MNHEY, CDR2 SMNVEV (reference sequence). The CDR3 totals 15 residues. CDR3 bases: TGTGCCAGCAGTTCTAGCTCCTTCTCTGGAAACACCATATATTTT. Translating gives CASSSSSFSGNTIYF.

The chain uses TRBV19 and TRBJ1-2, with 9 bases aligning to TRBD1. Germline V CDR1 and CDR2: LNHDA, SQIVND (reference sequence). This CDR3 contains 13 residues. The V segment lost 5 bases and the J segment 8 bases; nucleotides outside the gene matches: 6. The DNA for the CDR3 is TGTGCCAGTAGTCCGCGGGACAGGGAGGGCTACACCTTC. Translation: CASSPRDREGYTF. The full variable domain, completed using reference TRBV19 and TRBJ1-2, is DGGITQSPKYLFRKEGQNVTLSCEQNLNHDAMYWYRQDPGQGLRLIYYSQIVNDFQKGDIAEGYSVSREKKESFPLTVTSAQKNPTAFYLCASSPRDREGYTFGSGTRLTVV.

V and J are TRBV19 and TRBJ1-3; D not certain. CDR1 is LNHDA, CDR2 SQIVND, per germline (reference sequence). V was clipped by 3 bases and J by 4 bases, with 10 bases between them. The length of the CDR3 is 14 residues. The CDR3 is CASSIGGFGNTIYF. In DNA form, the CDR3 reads TGTGCCAGTAGTATTGGAGGGTTCGGAAACACCATATATTTT.

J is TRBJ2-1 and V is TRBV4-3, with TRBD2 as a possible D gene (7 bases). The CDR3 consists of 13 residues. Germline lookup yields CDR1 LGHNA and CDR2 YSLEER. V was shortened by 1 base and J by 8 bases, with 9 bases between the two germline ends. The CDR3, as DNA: TGCGCCAGCAGCCAAGGAGGGGGGGATGAGCAGTTCTTC. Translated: CASSQGGGDEQFF.

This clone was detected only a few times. The CDR3 DNA sequence: TGTGCCAGCAGCCCAACCGGGACTGTTAATGAGCAGTTCTTC. This gives the protein CASSPTGTVNEQFF. This chain joins TRBV11-1 and TRBJ2-1; D perhaps matches TRBD2 (6 bases). Trimming pared 5 bases from V and 7 bases from J, leaving 15 bases between. The CDR3 consists of 14 residues. From germline, CDR1 is SGHAT and CDR2 FQDESV (reference sequence).

CDR3 coding DNA: TGCAGCGTTGTTTGGGGGTCGGATGAAAAACTGTTTTTT. It specifies CSVVWGSDEKLFF. V gene TRBV29-1 combines with J gene TRBJ1-4; D is possibly TRBD1 (5 bases). Germline CDR1 reads SQVTM; CDR2 reads ANQGSEA. The CDR3 has 13 residues. V gave up 4 bases and J gave up 6 bases, with 12 bases separating them.